The 28 T cell receptor beta chains presented below share a single source sample, sequenced in a study of vaccination and CD4 T cells after COVID-19. No cognate antigen is known for these TCRs. The treatment denotes: 10-day PBMC culture with coronavirus spike peptide pools or control peptides (ViraFEST assay). Sequencing of the DNA from cultured CD4+ T cells was carried out with the Oncomine TCR Beta short-read assay. TCRdb redid the calling of the PCR reads with MiXCR, one entry per CDR3 protein. The repertoire holds approximately 19,000 distinct CDR3 sequences, with less than 65% as singletons. Sequenced input: CD4+ T cells from blood, cultured in vitro. The receptor source for this set is a human donor who had recovered from COVID-19.

The rearrangement links TRBV11-2 to TRBJ2-7; 10 bases agree with TRBD2. V was clipped by 0 bases and J by 3 bases; unmatched bases: 2. Germline-derived CDR1 and CDR2 are SGHAT and FQNNGV. CDR3 length: 15 amino acids. The CDR3 sequence is CASSLELAGVYEQYF. CDR3 DNA sequence: TGTGCCAGCAGCTTAGAGCTAGCGGGAGTCTACGAGCAGTACTTC.

The chain combines TRBV28 with TRBJ1-2; 8 bases fit TRBD1. The V gene end was trimmed by 3 bases and the J gene end by 3 bases; junction bases not matched to a gene: 6. The germline CDR1 and CDR2 sequences are MDHEN and SYDVKM. The CDR3 length is 15 residues. CDR3 protein: CASSFPRGLDYGYTF. CDR3 nucleotide sequence: TGTGCCAGCAGTTTTCCCAGGGGGCTCGACTATGGCTACACCTTC.

The chain carries TRBV20-1 and TRBJ2-1; tentative D call: TRBD2 (5 bases). Germline-derived CDR1 and CDR2 are DFQATT and SNEGSKA (reference sequence). The V end was cut by 2 bases, the J end by 5 bases, with 22 bases between. The CDR3 sequence is 17 residues long. As DNA, the CDR3 is TGCAGTGCTAGACCTCCGCCCCCAAGAGCGGTGAACAATGAGCAGTTCTTC. Its translation: CSARPPPPRAVNNEQFF.

The V gene is TRBV19, the J gene TRBJ2-5; 9 bases are shared with TRBD2. Trimming cost V 7 bases and J 1 base; bases outside gene matches: 10. This CDR3 spans 16 amino acids. CDR1 and CDR2 (germline): LNHDA, SQIVND (reference sequence). The CDR3 sequence: CASMSQIAGAQETQYF. The CDR3 DNA follows: TGTGCCAGTATGTCCCAAATAGCGGGAGCCCAAGAGACCCAGTACTTC.

The rearrangement joins TRBV2 to TRBJ1-6; 7 nucleotides agree with TRBD1. The germline CDR1 and CDR2 sequences are SNHLY and FYNNEI. V was clipped by 1 base and J by 7 bases; unmatched bases: 4. CDR3 length: 15 residues. The CDR3: CASSEERTGNSPLHF. Written as DNA, the CDR3 is TGTGCCAGCAGTGAAGAGAGGACAGGAAATTCACCCCTCCACTTT.

The rearrangement joins TRBV19 to TRBJ2-1, with 9 bases fitting TRBD1. Germline loops: CDR1 LNHDA, CDR2 SQIVND (reference sequence). The CDR3 spans 18 residues. Losses at the gene ends were 3 bases for V and 9 bases for J; bases not matched to a gene: 18. DNA for the CDR3: TGTGCCAGTAGTATTGGTAGGGATCCGACAGGGGGTTACGGTGAGCAGTTCTTC. Encoded protein: CASSIGRDPTGGYGEQFF.

The rearrangement links TRBV19 to TRBJ2-3; D might be TRBD2 (7 bases). CDR3 length: 14 residues. Germline loops: CDR1 LNHDA, CDR2 SQIVND (reference sequence). The V end lost 8 bases, the J end lost 3 bases, and 15 bases lay between the germline ends. The CDR3 region has the DNA TGTGCCAGTCGTCCCAAGGGGGGGACAGATACGCAGTATTTT. Protein product: CASRPKGGTDTQYF.

The chain links TRBV27 to TRBJ1-2, with TRBD1 identical over 9 bases. J was trimmed by 7 bases and V by 5 bases; bases with no gene match: 5. The CDR3 is 13 amino acids. The germline V gene encodes CDR1 MNHEY and CDR2 SMNVEV (reference sequence). Written as DNA, the CDR3 is TGTGCCAGCAGTCATGGACAGGGGATTGGCTACACCTTC. Its protein is CASSHGQGIGYTF.

This clonotype was observed a handful of times. The gene calls are TRBV7-9 and TRBJ1-6; the D is unclear. The CDR3 length is 13 residues. The V gene's germline CDR1 is SEHNR and CDR2 FQNEAQ (reference sequence). Between the trimmed V and J ends, which lost 1 base and 6 bases, there was a span of 4 bases. CDR3 in DNA: TGTGCCAGCAGCTTAGTACCTAATTCACCCCTCCACTTT. Translated, it gives CASSLVPNSPLHF.

This chain uses TRBV20-1 with TRBJ1-1; 9 nucleotides agree with TRBD1. V trimming: 5 bases; J trimming: 4 bases; junction bases outside the gene matches: 2. There are 12 residues in the CDR3. The germline V gene has CDR1 DFQATT and CDR2 SNEGSKA (reference sequence). In nucleotides, the CDR3 is TGCAGTGCTCCGACAGGGGGCACTGAAGCTTTCTTT. Its translation is CSAPTGGTEAFF.

The chain is built from TRBV5-1 and TRBJ1-1, with a possible D match to TRBD1 (5 bases). This CDR3 is built from 15 residues. Trimming pared 0 bases from V and 4 bases from J, leaving 13 bases between. CDR1 and CDR2 (germline): SGHRS, YFSETQ. The DNA for the CDR3 is TGCGCCAGCAGCTTGGGTACGGGGGTGAGCACTGAAGCTTTCTTT. It is translated as CASSLGTGVSTEAFF.

This clonotype came up once. The chain carries TRBV6-1 and TRBJ1-2; D gene unclear. V was pared by 6 bases and J by 0 bases, with 14 bases between. CDR1 and CDR2 from the germline V gene are MNHNS and SASEGT. The CDR3 sequence is 15 residues long. The CDR3 here is CASSRVTQANYGYTF. In nucleotides, the CDR3 is TGTGCCAGCAGCAGAGTTACCCAGGCTAACTATGGCTACACCTTC.

The chain couples TRBV2 to TRBJ1-4, with a possible D match to TRBD1 (5 bases). Germline V CDR1 and CDR2: SNHLY, FYNNEI. The length of the CDR3 is 15 residues. The germline V and J ends were trimmed by 7 bases and 3 bases, with 15 bases remaining between them. This CDR3 reads CASKARQGSNEKLFF. The CDR3 nucleotides read TGTGCCAGCAAGGCCCGGCAGGGCTCTAATGAAAAACTGTTTTTT.

The V and J genes are TRBV10-3 and TRBJ1-2, with 8 bases matching TRBD1. The junction had 2 bases not matched to a gene; V was cut back by 3 bases and J by 2 bases. Germline V gives CDR1 ENHRY, CDR2 SYGVKD. There are 14 residues in the CDR3. This chain's CDR3 is CAISDDRGNYGYTF. In DNA, the CDR3 is TGTGCCATCAGTGACGACAGGGGAAACTATGGCTACACCTTC.

This clonotype is a singleton in its sample. The gene calls are TRBV19 and TRBJ1-2; a possible D gene is TRBD1 (6 bases). Germline CDR1 is LNHDA and CDR2 is SQIVND (reference sequence). V gave up 5 bases and J gave up 5 bases, with 15 bases separating them. The CDR3 is made up of 14 amino acids. The CDR3 here is CASSDGGAGYGYTF. The CDR3 region has the DNA TGTGCCAGTAGTGACGGGGGCGCAGGATATGGCTACACCTTC.

V is TRBV27 and J is TRBJ2-7, with no clear D. Germline V lookup: CDR1 MNHEY, CDR2 SMNVEV (reference sequence). V was clipped by 4 bases and J by 2 bases, with 6 bases between them. The CDR3 is made up of 12 amino acids. CDR3 in DNA: TGTGCCAGCAGTTCCGGCCCCTACGAGCAGTACTTC. This sequence encodes CASSSGPYEQYF.

The chain couples TRBV27 to TRBJ2-2, with D possibly matching TRBD2 (6 bases). CDR1 and CDR2 from the germline V gene are MNHEY and SMNVEV (reference sequence). The V end lost 5 bases, the J end lost 4 bases, and 17 bases lay between the germline ends. CDR3 length: 16 amino acids. CDR3 nucleotide sequence: TGTGCCAGCAGTATCACCCCCGGGGGAGGCACCGGGGAGCTGTTTTTT. It yields the protein CASSITPGGGTGELFF.

The gene calls are TRBV10-1 and TRBJ2-3; 7 nucleotides agree with TRBD2. Trimming at V came to 5 bases and at J to 11 bases, leaving 7 bases not matched to a gene. This CDR3 spans 12 amino acids. Germline CDR1 is WNHNN and CDR2 is SYGVQD (reference sequence). Written as DNA, the CDR3 is TGCGCCAGCAGTTCTAAGCGGGATTGGCAGTATTTT. It codes for CASSSKRDWQYF.

This clonotype ranks as medium-sized. The genes are TRBV20-1 and TRBJ2-3, with D tentatively TRBD1 (6 bases). Per germline, CDR1 DFQATT and CDR2 SNEGSKA (reference sequence). CDR3 length: 14 amino acids. V was trimmed by 5 bases and J by 4 bases, leaving 16 bases between them. CDR3 DNA sequence: TGCAGTGCTGAGGCACAGGGTCGGCCAGATACGCAGTATTTT. Its protein product is CSAEAQGRPDTQYF.

There are a few counts of this clonotype. V is TRBV6-1 and J is TRBJ1-5, with 11 nucleotides matching TRBD1. V lost 6 bases to trimming and J lost 6 bases; unmatched junction nucleotides: 16. Germline CDR1 MNHNS, CDR2 SASEGT. The CDR3 has 18 amino acids. CDR3 in amino acids: CASRGWTGGSRGIQPQHF. DNA for the CDR3: TGTGCCAGCAGGGGATGGACAGGGGGCTCTAGAGGTATTCAGCCCCAGCATTTT.

The CDR3 spells CASSKDRGTYEQYF. In DNA form, the CDR3 reads TGTGCCAGCAGTAAGGACAGGGGAACCTACGAGCAGTACTTC. This chain uses TRBV7-2 with TRBJ2-7; 9 bases map to TRBD1. The CDR3 consists of 14 residues. CDR1 and CDR2 from the germline V gene are SGHTA and FQGNSA. Germline trimming cut 6 bases from V and 2 bases from J; bases unmatched to any gene: 5.

This chain joins TRBV5-6 and TRBJ2-2; D remains ambiguous. The CDR3 totals 13 residues. Germline V gene data show CDR1 as SGHDT and CDR2 as YYEEEE. Between the trimmed V and J ends, which lost 2 bases and 6 bases, there was a span of 8 bases. In DNA, the CDR3 is TGTGCCAGCAGCTTATCTTTGTCCGGGGAGCTGTTTTTT. It specifies CASSLSLSGELFF.

The gene calls are TRBV7-8 and TRBJ1-2, with 8 positions matching TRBD1. Per germline, CDR1 SGHVS and CDR2 FQNEAQ. The CDR3 consists of 16 residues. V shed 1 base and J 5 bases; nucleotides not matched to a gene: 9. For the CDR3, the DNA is TGTGCCAGCAGCTTAGAGGGGGGCAGGGGGCTGTATGGCTACACCTTC. Protein sequence: CASSLEGGRGLYGYTF.

The V call is TRBV19, the J call TRBJ1-1; no reliable D call. CDR1 is LNHDA and CDR2 is SQIVND in the germline V gene (reference sequence). V lost 5 bases and J 1 base, leaving 11 bases between the germline ends. This CDR3 region has 14 residues. CDR3 sequence reads: CASSSQTPNTEAFF. DNA for the CDR3: TGTGCCAGTAGTTCCCAGACACCGAACACTGAAGCTTTCTTT.

V gene TRBV7-9 combines with J gene TRBJ2-5, with TRBD2 matching 7 bases. The germline CDR1 and CDR2 sequences are SEHNR and FQNEAQ (reference sequence). This CDR3 has 16 residues. V shed 2 bases and J 2 bases; nucleotides not matched to a gene: 8. CDR3: CASSLTRGSPQETQYF. The CDR3 DNA is TGTGCCAGCAGCTTAACTCGCGGGAGCCCTCAAGAGACCCAGTACTTC.

This clonotype was counted a few times. The chain joins TRBV27 to TRBJ1-2; 9 bases map to TRBD1. The CDR3 covers 16 residues. V dropped 3 bases and J dropped 3; count of bases not matched to a gene: 8. CDR1 and CDR2 from the germline V gene are MNHEY and SMNVEV (reference sequence). CDR3: CASSLGTGSIDYGYTF. CDR3 coding DNA: TGTGCCAGCAGTTTGGGGACAGGGTCAATCGACTATGGCTACACCTTC.

V gene TRBV30 combines with J gene TRBJ1-2, with D hard to call. In germline, CDR1 is GTSNPN, CDR2 SVGIG (reference sequence). The CDR3 has 12 residues. V lost 2 bases, J lost 5 bases, and 9 bases lay in between. The CDR3 loop reads CAWSKRRYGYTF. The DNA of the CDR3 is TGTGCCTGGAGTAAACGGCGATATGGCTACACCTTC.

The V call is TRBV29-1, the J call TRBJ1-1; D not certain. This CDR3 is 11 amino acids long. The germline V gene encodes CDR1 SQVTM and CDR2 ANQGSEA. V shed 7 bases and J shed 0 bases, with 6 bases lying between them. CDR3: CSATVNTEAFF. In nucleotides, the CDR3 is TGCAGCGCGACGGTGAACACTGAAGCTTTCTTT. Based on the CDR3 plus reference TRBV29-1 and TRBJ1-1, the full variable domain is SAVISQKPSRDICQRGTSLTIQCQVDSQVTMMFWYRQQPGQSLTLIATANQGSEATYESGFVIDKFPISRPNLTFSTLTVSNMSPEDSSIYLCSATVNTEAFFGQGTRLTVV.